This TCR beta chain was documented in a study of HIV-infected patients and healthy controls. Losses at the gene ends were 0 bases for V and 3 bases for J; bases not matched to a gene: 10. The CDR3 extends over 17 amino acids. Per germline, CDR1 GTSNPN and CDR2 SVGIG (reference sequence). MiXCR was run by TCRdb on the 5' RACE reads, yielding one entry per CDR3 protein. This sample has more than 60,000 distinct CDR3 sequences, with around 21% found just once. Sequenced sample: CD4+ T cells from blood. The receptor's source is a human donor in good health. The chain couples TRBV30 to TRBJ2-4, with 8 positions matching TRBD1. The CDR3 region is CAWSVNAGGRGKNIQYF. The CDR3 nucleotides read TGTGCCTGGAGTGTAAATGCAGGGGGCCGGGGCAAAAACATTCAGTACTTC.